This TCR beta chain was observed in a study of control samples from healthy donors and cancer patients (dated by TCRdb to the early 2020s). The germline ends are 5 bases apart after V is trimmed by 0 bases and J by 2 bases. The CDR3, cysteine through phenylalanine, is 13 amino acids long. The read is trimmed to its CDR3 DNA, 39 bases read in frame from base 1. From a lookup of the germline V gene, CDR1 and CDR2 are SGHRS and YFSETQ. Libraries came from the immunoSEQ multiplex PCR assay. In its TCRdb copy, this immuneACCESS table keeps in-frame sequences only and misses some clones. Where compared with another copy, unresolved V genes explain less than half of these, and the others have no known cause. The sample data list about 120,000 clones, and almost 95% of these were observed just once. The top ten clonotypes cover approximately 0.58% of the sample. Note on this clone: There is no known antigen for this receptor. No much larger clone is present one base from it, and per-base qualities are unavailable.

This chain is built from TRBV5-1 and TRBJ1-2; the D segment cannot be called with confidence. Sample: PBMCs. This receptor was obtained from an older man with head and neck cancer. The DNA reads TGCGCCAGCAGCTTGGAACTAAACTATGGCTACACCTTC. Translated, this is CASSLELNYGYTF.